This T cell receptor (beta chain) was sequenced during a study of T-cell reconstitution after alpha-beta-depleted transplantation in children. The CDR3 is 16 residues long. V lost 4 bases and J lost 3, with 16 bases in between. Germline assignment: CDR1 KGHSH and CDR2 LQKENI. Overall study findings and caveats: Several hundred expanded graft clones reportedly supplied alpha-beta T cells about two months after transplant.

This clonotype was observed many times. Its cognate antigen is unknown. Unique molecular identifiers were built into the TCRbeta library. MiXCR was run by TCRdb on the PCR reads, yielding one entry per CDR3 protein. The sample yields about 300,000 distinct CDR3 sequences, around 10% seen once. This chain links TRBV18 with TRBJ2-1; D is perhaps TRBD1 (6 bases). This clonotype was obtained from a boy under three years old with acute myeloid leukemia, due to receive a stem cell transplant. The source was PBMCs, collected before TCRalphabeta/CD19-depleted stem cell transplant. The CDR3 DNA reads as TGTGCCAGCTCACTCGGCACAGGGATTAACTACAATGAGCAGTTCTTC. This gives the protein CASSLGTGINYNEQFF.